This T cell receptor (beta chain) derives from a study of T cell changes during pregnancy in multiple sclerosis (dated by TCRdb to the late 2010s). As for the study more broadly: In women with multiple sclerosis, the researchers looked at how the T cell repertoire shifted as pregnancy progressed.

The CDR3 covers 13 residues, taking in both the cysteine and the phenylalanine. Just the 39-base CDR3 DNA is kept, in frame starting at base 1. CDR1 and CDR2, looked up from the germline V gene, are SGHRS and YFSETQ. Points on this clone: Its antigen is unknown. Per-nucleotide qualities are absent, and no much larger clonotype sits a single base away.

Library creation used the immunoSEQ multiplex PCR assay. Here the immuneACCESS table is served through TCRdb, limited to in-frame sequences with V and J called. Missing clones are a known gap in these copies; in checked studies unresolved V genes cover under half, and the rest lacks a known reason. The sample table holds around 100,000 clones, of which roughly nine tenths were seen once. More than 0.85% of the sample is held by the ten biggest clonotypes. This clonotype originated in a female donor with multiple sclerosis, enrolled in a pregnancy study. This specimen was peripheral blood, taken after pregnancy. Recombination joined TRBV5-1 with TRBJ2-5, with TRBD1 as a weak D call on 5 bases. The J call may be incorrect, as the DNA end agrees better with TRBJ2-7. The encoded CDR3 is CASSLRGPYEQYF. The nucleotides are TGCGCCAGCAGCTTGAGGGGTCCCTACGAGCAGTACTTC.